This TCR beta chain was recovered during a study of regulatory T cells in long-lasting Graves disease. Study information: Patients with persistent Graves' disease had over 5 years of antithyroid drugs and persistent TSH receptor antibodies.

Time point indicated: persistent/refractory GD, antithyroid drugs over 5 years with positive TRAb. Making the TCR library involved RNA that had been extracted from PBMCs. Study conclusions and caveats: Limited sample numbers may have lowered accuracy.

CDR1 is SGHTA and CDR2 is FQGNSA in the germline V gene. This CDR3 region has 14 residues. Trimming took 0 bases from V and 0 from J, leaving 6 bases between them. The authors built TCR beta libraries using iRepertoire HTBI primers and Arm-PCR of CDR3 regions. MiXCR, applied by TCRdb to the multiplex PCR reads, yields one record per CDR3 protein. In the table there are 300,000 to 500,000 distinct CDR3 sequences, 20% to 25% of which are singletons. This clonotype was seen many times. The antigen remains unidentified. The sequenced sample was peripheral blood mononuclear cells (PBMCs), obtained when the disease was refractory, from a patient treated with antithyroid drugs. The gene calls are TRBV7-2 and TRBJ2-7; D is uncertain. This clonotype was obtained from a female donor with Graves disease. The CDR3 protein is CASSLASYSYEQYF. The CDR3, as DNA: TGTGCCAGCAGCTTAGCGTCATACTCCTACGAGCAGTACTTC. Full variable domain (remainder filled in from reference TRBV7-2 and TRBJ2-7): GAGVSQSPSNKVTEKGKDVELRCDPISGHTALYWYRQSLGQGLEFLIYFQGNSAPDKSGLPSDRFSAERTGGSVSTLTIQRTQQEDSAVYLCASSLASYSYEQYFGPGTRLTVT.